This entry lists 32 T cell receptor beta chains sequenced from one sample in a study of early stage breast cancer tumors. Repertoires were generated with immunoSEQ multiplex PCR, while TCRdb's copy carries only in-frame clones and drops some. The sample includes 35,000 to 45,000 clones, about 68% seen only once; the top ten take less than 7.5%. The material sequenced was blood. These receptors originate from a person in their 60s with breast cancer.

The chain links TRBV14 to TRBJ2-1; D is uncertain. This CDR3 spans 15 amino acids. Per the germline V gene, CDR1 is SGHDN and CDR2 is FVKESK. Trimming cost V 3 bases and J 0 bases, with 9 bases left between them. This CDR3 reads CASSHPVVSYNEQFF. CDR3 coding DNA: TGTGCCAGCAGCCACCCAGTTGTCTCCTACAATGAGCAGTTCTTC.

Written as DNA, the CDR3 is TGCGCCAGCAGCCCACTAGCGGGACTTACCTACGAGCAGTACTTC. This sequence encodes CASSPLAGLTYEQYF. The V gene is TRBV4-1, the J gene TRBJ2-7, with 10 positions matching TRBD2. Germline-derived CDR1 and CDR2 are MGHRA and YSYEKL. The J segment lost 2 bases and the V segment lost 4 bases, leaving 5 bases of the junction unmatched. The CDR3 contains 15 residues.

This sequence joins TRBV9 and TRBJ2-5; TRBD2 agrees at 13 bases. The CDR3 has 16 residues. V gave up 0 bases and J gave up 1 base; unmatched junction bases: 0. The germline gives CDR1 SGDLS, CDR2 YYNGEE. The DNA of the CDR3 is TGTGCCAGCAGCGTAGGGACTAGCGGGGGCCAAGAGACCCAGTACTTC. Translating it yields CASSVGTSGGQETQYF. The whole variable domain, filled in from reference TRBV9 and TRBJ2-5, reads DSGVTQTPKHLITATGQRVTLRCSPRSGDLSVYWYQQSLDQGLQFLIQYYNGEERAKGNILERFSAQQFPDLHSELNLSSLELGDSALYFCASSVGTSGGQETQYFGPGTRLLVL.

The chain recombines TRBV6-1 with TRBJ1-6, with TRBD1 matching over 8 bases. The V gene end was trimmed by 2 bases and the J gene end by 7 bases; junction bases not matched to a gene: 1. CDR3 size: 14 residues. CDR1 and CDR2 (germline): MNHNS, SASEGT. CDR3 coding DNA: TGTGCCAGCAGTGAAAACAGGGGGAATTCACCCCTCCACTTT. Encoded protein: CASSENRGNSPLHF.

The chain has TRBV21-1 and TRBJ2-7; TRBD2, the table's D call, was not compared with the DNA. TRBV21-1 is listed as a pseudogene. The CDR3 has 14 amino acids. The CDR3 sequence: CASSLRGGPYEQYF. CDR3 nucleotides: TGTGCCAGCAGCCTCCGGGGGGGCCCATACGAGCAGTACTTC.

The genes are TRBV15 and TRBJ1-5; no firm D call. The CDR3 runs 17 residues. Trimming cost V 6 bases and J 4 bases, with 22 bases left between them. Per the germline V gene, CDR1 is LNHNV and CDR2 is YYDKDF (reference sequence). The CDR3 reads CATRATMDPQWNQPQHF. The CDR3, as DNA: TGTGCCACCAGAGCGACTATGGACCCACAGTGGAATCAGCCCCAGCATTTT.

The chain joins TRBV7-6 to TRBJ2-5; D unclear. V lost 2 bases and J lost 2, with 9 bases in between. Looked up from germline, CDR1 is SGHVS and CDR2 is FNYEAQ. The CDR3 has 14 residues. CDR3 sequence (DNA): TGTGCCAGCAGCTTAATCGAGCCTCAAGAGACCCAGTACTTC. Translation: CASSLIEPQETQYF.

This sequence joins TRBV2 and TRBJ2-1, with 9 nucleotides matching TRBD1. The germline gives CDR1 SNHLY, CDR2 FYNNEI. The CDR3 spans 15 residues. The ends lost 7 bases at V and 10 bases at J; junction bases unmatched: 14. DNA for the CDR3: TGTGCCAGCACCAAAACGGGGACAGGGAGCGGGGAGCAGTTCTTC. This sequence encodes CASTKTGTGSGEQFF. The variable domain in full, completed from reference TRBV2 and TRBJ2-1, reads EPEVTQTPSHQVTQMGQEVILRCVPISNHLYFYWYRQILGQKVEFLVSFYNNEISEKSEIFDDQFSVERPDGSNFTLKIRSTKLEDSAMYFCASTKTGTGSGEQFFGPGTRLTVL.

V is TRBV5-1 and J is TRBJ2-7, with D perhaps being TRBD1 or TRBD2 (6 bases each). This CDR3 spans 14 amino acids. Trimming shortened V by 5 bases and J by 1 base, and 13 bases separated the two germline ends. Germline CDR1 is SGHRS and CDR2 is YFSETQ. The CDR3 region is CASSIGGGSYEQYF. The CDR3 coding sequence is TGCGCCAGCAGTATCGGGGGCGGATCCTACGAGCAGTACTTC.

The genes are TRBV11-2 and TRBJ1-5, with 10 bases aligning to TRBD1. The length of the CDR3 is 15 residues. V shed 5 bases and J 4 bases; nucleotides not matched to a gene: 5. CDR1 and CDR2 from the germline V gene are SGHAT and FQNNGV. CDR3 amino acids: CASSQGQGRNQPQHF. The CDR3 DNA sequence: TGTGCCAGCAGCCAGGGACAGGGGAGGAATCAGCCCCAGCATTTT.

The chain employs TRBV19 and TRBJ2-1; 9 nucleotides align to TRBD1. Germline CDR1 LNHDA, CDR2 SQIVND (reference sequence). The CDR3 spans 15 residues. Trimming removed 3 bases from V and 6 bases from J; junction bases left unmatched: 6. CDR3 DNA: TGTGCCAGTAGTATGGGACAGGGAACGGTCAATGAGCAGTTCTTC. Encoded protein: CASSMGQGTVNEQFF.

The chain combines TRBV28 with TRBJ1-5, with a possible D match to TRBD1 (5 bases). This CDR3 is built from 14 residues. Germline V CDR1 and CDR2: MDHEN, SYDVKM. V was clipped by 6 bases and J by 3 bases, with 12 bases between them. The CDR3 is CASSPGRNNQPQHF. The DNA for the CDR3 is TGTGCCAGCAGCCCGGGACGTAACAATCAGCCCCAGCATTTT.

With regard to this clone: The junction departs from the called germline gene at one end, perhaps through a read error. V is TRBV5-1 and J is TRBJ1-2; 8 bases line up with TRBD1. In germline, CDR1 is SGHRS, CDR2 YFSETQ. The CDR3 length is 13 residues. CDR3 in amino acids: CASSLTGASSNDF. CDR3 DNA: TGCGCCAGCAGCCTGACAGGGGCCTCGTCTAACGACTTC.

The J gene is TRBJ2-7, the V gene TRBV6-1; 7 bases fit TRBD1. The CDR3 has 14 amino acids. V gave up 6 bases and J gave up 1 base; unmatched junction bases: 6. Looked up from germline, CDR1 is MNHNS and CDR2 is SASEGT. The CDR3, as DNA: TGTGCCAGCAGCGGCGACAGGGTGTCCTACGAGCAGTACTTC. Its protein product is CASSGDRVSYEQYF.

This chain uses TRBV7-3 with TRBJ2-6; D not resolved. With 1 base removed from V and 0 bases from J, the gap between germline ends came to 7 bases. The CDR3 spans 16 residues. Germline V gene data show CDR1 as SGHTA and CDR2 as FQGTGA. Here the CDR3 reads CASSLSRLSGANVLTF. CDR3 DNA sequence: TGTGCCAGCAGCTTAAGTCGGCTCTCTGGGGCCAACGTCCTGACTTTC.

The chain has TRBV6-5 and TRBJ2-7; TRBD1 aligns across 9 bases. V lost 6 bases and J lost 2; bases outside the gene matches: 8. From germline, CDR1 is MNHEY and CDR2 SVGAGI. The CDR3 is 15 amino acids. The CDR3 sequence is CASRSDRGDTYEQYF. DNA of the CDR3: TGTGCCAGCAGATCGGACAGGGGCGACACCTACGAGCAGTACTTC.

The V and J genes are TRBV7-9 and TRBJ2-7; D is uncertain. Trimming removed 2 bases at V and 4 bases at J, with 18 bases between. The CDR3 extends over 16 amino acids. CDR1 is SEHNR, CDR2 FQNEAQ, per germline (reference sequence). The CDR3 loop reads CASSLSPVLVPYEQYF. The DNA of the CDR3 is TGTGCCAGCAGCTTATCCCCTGTCCTTGTACCTTACGAGCAGTACTTC.

CDR3 region: CASSLGTGGGYEQFF. In nucleotides, the CDR3 is TGTGCCAGCAGCCTGGGGACAGGGGGAGGCTATGAGCAGTTCTTC. The V gene is TRBV9, the J gene TRBJ2-1; 11 bases fit TRBD1. There are 15 residues in the CDR3. Losses at the gene ends were 4 bases for V and 8 bases for J; bases not matched to a gene: 8. The germline V gene has CDR1 SGDLS and CDR2 YYNGEE. The full variable domain, completed using reference TRBV9 and TRBJ2-1, is DSGVTQTPKHLITATGQRVTLRCSPRSGDLSVYWYQQSLDQGLQFLIQYYNGEERAKGNILERFSAQQFPDLHSELNLSSLELGDSALYFCASSLGTGGGYEQFFGPGTRLTVL.

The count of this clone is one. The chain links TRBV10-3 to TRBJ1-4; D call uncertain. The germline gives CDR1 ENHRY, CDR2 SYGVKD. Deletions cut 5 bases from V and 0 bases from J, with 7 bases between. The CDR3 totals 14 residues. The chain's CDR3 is CAISQVATNEKLFF. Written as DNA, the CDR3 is TGTGCCATCAGTCAAGTTGCAACTAATGAAAAACTGTTTTTT.

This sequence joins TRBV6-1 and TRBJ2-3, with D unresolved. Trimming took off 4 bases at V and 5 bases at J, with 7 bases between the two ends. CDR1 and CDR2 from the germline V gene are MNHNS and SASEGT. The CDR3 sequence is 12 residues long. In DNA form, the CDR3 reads TGTGCCAGCAGTGCCTGGGGAGATACGCAGTATTTT. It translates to CASSAWGDTQYF.

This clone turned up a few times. Here the CDR3 DNA reads TGTGCCAGCAGTGATCGCAGGAGGAACACCGGGGAGCTGTTTTTT. Its translation is CASSDRRRNTGELFF. The chain carries TRBV2 and TRBJ2-2; the D is unclear. Deletions cut 3 bases from V and 1 base from J, with 9 bases between. Germline loops: CDR1 SNHLY, CDR2 FYNNEI. This CDR3 spans 15 amino acids.

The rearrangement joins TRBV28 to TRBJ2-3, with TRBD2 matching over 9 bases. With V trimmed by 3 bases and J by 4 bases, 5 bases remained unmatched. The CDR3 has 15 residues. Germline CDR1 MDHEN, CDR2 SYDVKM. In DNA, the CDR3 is TGTGCCAGCAGTTTGGCGGGAGGGCCCCCAGATACGCAGTATTTT. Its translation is CASSLAGGPPDTQYF.

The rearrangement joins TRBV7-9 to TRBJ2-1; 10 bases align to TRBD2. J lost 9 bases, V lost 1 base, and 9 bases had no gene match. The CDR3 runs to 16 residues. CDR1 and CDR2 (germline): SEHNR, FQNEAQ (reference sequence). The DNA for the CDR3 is TGTGCCAGCAGCTTAGGGAATAGCGGGAGGCGGAGTGAGCAGTTCTTC. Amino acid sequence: CASSLGNSGRRSEQFF.

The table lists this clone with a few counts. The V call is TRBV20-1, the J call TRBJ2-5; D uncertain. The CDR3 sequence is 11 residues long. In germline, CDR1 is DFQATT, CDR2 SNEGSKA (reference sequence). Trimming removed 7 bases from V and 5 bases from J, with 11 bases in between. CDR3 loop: CSGVRLETQYF. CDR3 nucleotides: TGCAGTGGCGTACGGTTGGAGACCCAGTACTTC.

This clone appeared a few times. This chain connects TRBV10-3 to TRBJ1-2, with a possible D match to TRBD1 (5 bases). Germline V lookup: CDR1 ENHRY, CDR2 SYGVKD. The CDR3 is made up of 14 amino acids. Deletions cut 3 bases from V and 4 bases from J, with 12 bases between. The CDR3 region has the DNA TGTGCCATCAGTGAAGGAAGGGGCGGCTATGGCTACACCTTC. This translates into CAISEGRGGYGYTF.

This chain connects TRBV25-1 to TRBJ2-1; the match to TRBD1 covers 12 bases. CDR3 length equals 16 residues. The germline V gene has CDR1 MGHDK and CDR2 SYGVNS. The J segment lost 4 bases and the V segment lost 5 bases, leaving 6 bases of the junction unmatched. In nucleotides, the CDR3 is TGTGCCAGCAGTCTAGTGGGACAGGGGGCTTACAATGAGCAGTTCTTC. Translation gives CASSLVGQGAYNEQFF.

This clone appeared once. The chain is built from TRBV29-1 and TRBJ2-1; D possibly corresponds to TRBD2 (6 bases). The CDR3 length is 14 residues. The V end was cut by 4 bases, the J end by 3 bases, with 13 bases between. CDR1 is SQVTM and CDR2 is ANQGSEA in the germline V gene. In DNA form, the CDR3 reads TGCAGCGTTGTAGGCACTAGCCGCTACAATGAGCAGTTCTTC. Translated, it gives CSVVGTSRYNEQFF.

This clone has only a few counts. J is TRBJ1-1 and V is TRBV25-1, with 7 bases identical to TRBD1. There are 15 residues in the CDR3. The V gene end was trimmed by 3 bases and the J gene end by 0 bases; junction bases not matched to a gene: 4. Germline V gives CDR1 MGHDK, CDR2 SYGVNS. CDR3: CASSEAQGMNTEAFF. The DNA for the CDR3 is TGTGCCAGCAGTGAGGCACAGGGGATGAACACTGAAGCTTTCTTT.

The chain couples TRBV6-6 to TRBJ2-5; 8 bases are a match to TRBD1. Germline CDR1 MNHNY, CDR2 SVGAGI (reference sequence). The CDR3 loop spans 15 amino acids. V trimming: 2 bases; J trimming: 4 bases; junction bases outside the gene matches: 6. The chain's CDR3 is CASSYRGQGGETQYF. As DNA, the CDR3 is TGTGCCAGCAGTTACCGAGGACAGGGAGGAGAGACCCAGTACTTC.

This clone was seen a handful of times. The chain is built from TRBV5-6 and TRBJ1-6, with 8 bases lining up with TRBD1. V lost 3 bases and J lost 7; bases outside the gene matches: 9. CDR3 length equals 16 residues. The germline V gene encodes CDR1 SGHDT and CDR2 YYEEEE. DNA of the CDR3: TGTGCCAGCAGCTCCGGACAGGGTGGGAGCAATTCACCCCTCCACTTT. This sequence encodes CASSSGQGGSNSPLHF.

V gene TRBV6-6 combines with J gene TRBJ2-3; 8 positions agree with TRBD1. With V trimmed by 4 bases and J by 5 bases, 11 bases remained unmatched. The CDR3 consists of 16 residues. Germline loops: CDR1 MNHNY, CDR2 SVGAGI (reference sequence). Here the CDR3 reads CASSFRAGGRGDTQYF. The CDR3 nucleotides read TGTGCCAGCAGTTTCCGGGCAGGGGGCCGGGGAGATACGCAGTATTTT.

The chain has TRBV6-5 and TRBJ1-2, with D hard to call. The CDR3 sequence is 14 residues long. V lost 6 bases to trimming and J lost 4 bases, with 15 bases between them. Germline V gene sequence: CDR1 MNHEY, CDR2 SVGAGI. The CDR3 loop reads CASSMGAGPYGYTF. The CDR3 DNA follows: TGTGCCAGCAGCATGGGAGCCGGGCCCTATGGCTACACCTTC.